A single sample gave rise to the 28 T cell receptor beta chains below, sequenced in a study of CXCR3-negative and CXCR3-positive naive CD8 T cells. The libraries of TRB cDNA were constructed through 5' RACE using UMI labels. TCRdb reanalyzed the 5' RACE reads and collapses them to one entry per CDR3 protein, without DNA. This table lists about 130,000 distinct CDR3 sequences. The specimen was naive CXCR3- CD8+ T cells from blood. Subset reported: CD45RO-CCR7+CD27+CD95- naive CD8+ T cells lacking CXCR3 (TNR3-). These receptor sequences come from a human donor in good health. Some clones in this sample may be carry-over from other donors' samples.

The chain recombines TRBV5-1 with TRBJ1-1; TCRdb returns TRBD1, unconfirmable since there is no DNA. Germline values: CDR1 SGHRS, CDR2 YFSETQ. The CDR3 totals 15 residues. The CDR3 region is CASSPGQGWNTEAFF.

This chain joins TRBV29-1 and TRBJ2-1. The length of the CDR3 is 14 residues. Germline values: CDR1 SQVTM, CDR2 ANQGSEA. The CDR3 is CSGDAGSSYNEQFF.

The rearrangement joins TRBV12-3 or TRBV12-4 to TRBJ1-2; checking the TCRdb D call of TRBD1 is not possible without DNA. CDR3 length equals 15 residues. This chain's CDR3 is CASSHTDSPNYGYTF.

This chain connects TRBV15 to TRBJ2-1; TCRdb outputs TRBD2, but without DNA this stays unchecked. This CDR3 spans 15 amino acids. Per germline, CDR1 LNHNV and CDR2 YYDKDF (reference sequence). CDR3 loop: CATSRVASGSGEQFF. Full variable domain (missing parts from reference TRBV15 and TRBJ2-1): DAMVIQNPRYQVTQFGKPVTLSCSQTLNHNVMYWYQQKSSQAPKLLFHYYDKDFNNEADTPDNFQSRRPNTSFCFLDIRSPGLGDTAMYLCATSRVASGSGEQFFGPGTRLTVL.

The chain joins TRBV4-1 to TRBJ2-5; with no DNA, the TCRdb D assignment of TRBD1 cannot be verified. In germline, CDR1 is MGHRA, CDR2 YSYEKL. The CDR3 contains 15 residues. CDR3 sequence: CASSQGTGLGETQYF.

V usage is TRBV13 and J usage is TRBJ2-1; TCRdb's D call of TRBD2 is untestable without DNA. The CDR3 has 16 amino acids. CDR1 PRHDT and CDR2 FYEKMQ come from the germline V gene (reference sequence). The CDR3 reads CASSLPGLAGSGEQFF.

V gene TRBV7-8 combines with J gene TRBJ2-7; TCRdb's assignment of TRBD2 cannot be checked, as there is no DNA. Germline CDR1 and CDR2: SGHVS and FQNEAQ. CDR3 length equals 18 residues. This CDR3 reads CASSLGVGAGGLFWEQYF.

The rearrangement links TRBV9 to TRBJ2-7; TCRdb proposes TRBD1, but this gene call is untestable without DNA. Looked up from germline, CDR1 is SGDLS and CDR2 is YYNGEE. CDR3 length equals 15 residues. CDR3 sequence reads: CASSVDSQGAYEQYF.

The rearrangement links TRBV29-1 to TRBJ2-7; checking the TCRdb D call of TRBD2 is not possible without DNA. The CDR3 has 17 amino acids. Per the germline V gene, CDR1 is SQVTM and CDR2 is ANQGSEA. The CDR3 spells CSVEDPTSGGPLLEQYF.

The chain recombines TRBV29-1 with TRBJ2-1; no DNA is available, so the TRBD2 call from TCRdb remains unchecked. This CDR3 region has 13 residues. CDR1 SQVTM and CDR2 ANQGSEA come from the germline V gene. CDR3 protein: CSVGTSSYNEQFF.

This chain connects TRBV12-3 or TRBV12-4 to TRBJ2-2; with no DNA, the TCRdb D assignment of TRBD1 cannot be verified. This CDR3 spans 15 amino acids. The CDR3: CASSPSGGAVGELFF.

The chain recombines TRBV5-1 with TRBJ2-1. This CDR3 has 15 residues. Germline CDR1 is SGHRS and CDR2 is YFSETQ. CDR3: CASSLESLSYNEQFF. Variable domain in full (rest from reference TRBV5-1 and TRBJ2-1): KAGVTQTPRYLIKTRGQQVTLSCSPISGHRSVSWYQQTPGQGLQFLFEYFSETQRNKGNFPGRFSGRQFSNSRSEMNVSTLELGDSALYLCASSLESLSYNEQFFGPGTRLTVL.

The chain joins TRBV5-1 to TRBJ2-2; as DNA is missing, the TRBD1 call by TCRdb cannot be tested. The CDR3 length is 18 residues. CDR1 and CDR2 (germline): SGHRS, YFSETQ. CDR3 residues: CASSLDGTATFRTGELFF.

The V and J genes are TRBV7-9 and TRBJ2-7. Germline assignment: CDR1 SEHNR and CDR2 FQNEAQ (reference sequence). The CDR3 totals 13 residues. CDR3 amino acids: CASSLTATYEQYF.

V gene TRBV29-1 combines with J gene TRBJ2-1; with no DNA, the TCRdb D assignment of TRBD2 cannot be verified. CDR3 length equals 14 residues. The germline CDR1 and CDR2 sequences are SQVTM and ANQGSEA. The CDR3 loop is CSVERREAYNEQFF.

The chain has TRBV6-5 and TRBJ1-1; TCRdb reports TRBD1, a call that lacks DNA to check it against. Germline V gene sequence: CDR1 MNHEY, CDR2 SVGAGI. The CDR3 sequence is 15 residues long. CDR3 amino acids: CASSYADRGGTEAFF.

The chain carries TRBV6-5 and TRBJ2-1; TCRdb gives TRBD1 as the D gene, but with no DNA this cannot be confirmed. Germline CDR1 is MNHEY and CDR2 is SVGAGI. The CDR3 covers 15 residues. This CDR3 is CASSLQGALGNEQFF.

V gene TRBV7-9 combines with J gene TRBJ1-1. In germline, CDR1 is SEHNR, CDR2 FQNEAQ (reference sequence). The CDR3 covers 12 residues. The CDR3: CASSLDDGEAFF.

This chain connects TRBV12-3 or TRBV12-4 to TRBJ2-1; TCRdb outputs TRBD2, but without DNA this stays unchecked. The CDR3 totals 19 residues. CDR3 sequence: CASSPGTSGRTSSYNEQFF.

This chain uses TRBV7-7 with TRBJ2-7. This CDR3 region has 15 residues. Germline V gene sequence: CDR1 SSHAT, CDR2 FNYEAQ (reference sequence). The CDR3 here is CASSLGGDSSYEQYF.

Here the CDR3 reads CASSIAGGASTYEQYF. The chain employs TRBV19 and TRBJ2-7; no DNA is available, so the TRBD1 call from TCRdb remains unchecked. The CDR3 runs 16 residues. Germline assignment: CDR1 LNHDA and CDR2 SQIVND (reference sequence).

The V call is TRBV4-3, the J call TRBJ2-7; absent DNA, TCRdb's TRBD2 call cannot be checked. The CDR3 runs 13 residues. Germline CDR1 LGHNA, CDR2 YSLEER. The CDR3: CASSQGGLHEQYF.

V usage is TRBV2 and J usage is TRBJ2-7; as DNA is missing, the TRBD1 call by TCRdb cannot be tested. Germline CDR1 and CDR2: SNHLY and FYNNEI. The CDR3 is made up of 12 amino acids. CDR3 in amino acids: CASRARDYEQYF.

V is TRBV20-1 and J is TRBJ1-5. This CDR3 region has 15 residues. The germline CDR1 and CDR2 sequences are DFQATT and SNEGSKA (reference sequence). The CDR3: CSARDYKGGYQPQHF.

CDR3: CSVGEWTGGIHEQYF. This chain connects TRBV29-1 to TRBJ2-7; TCRdb picks TRBD1, but there is no DNA to check that call. The CDR3 consists of 15 residues. CDR1 is SQVTM and CDR2 is ANQGSEA in the germline V gene.

The chain joins TRBV24-1 to TRBJ1-2; with no DNA, the TCRdb D assignment of TRBD1 cannot be verified. The CDR3 is 12 residues long. The germline V gene has CDR1 KGHDR and CDR2 SFDVKD. CDR3: CATGASNYGYTF.

The V gene is TRBV4-2, the J gene TRBJ1-2. This CDR3 spans 14 amino acids. Germline CDR1 is LGHNA and CDR2 is YNFKEQ. The CDR3: CASSSNSGNYGYTF.

The genes are TRBV5-1 and TRBJ1-1; TCRdb indicates TRBD1, and absent DNA this call remains unverified. The CDR3 contains 15 residues. Germline V gene sequence: CDR1 SGHRS, CDR2 YFSETQ. CDR3 sequence reads: CASSSWDTMNTEAFF.